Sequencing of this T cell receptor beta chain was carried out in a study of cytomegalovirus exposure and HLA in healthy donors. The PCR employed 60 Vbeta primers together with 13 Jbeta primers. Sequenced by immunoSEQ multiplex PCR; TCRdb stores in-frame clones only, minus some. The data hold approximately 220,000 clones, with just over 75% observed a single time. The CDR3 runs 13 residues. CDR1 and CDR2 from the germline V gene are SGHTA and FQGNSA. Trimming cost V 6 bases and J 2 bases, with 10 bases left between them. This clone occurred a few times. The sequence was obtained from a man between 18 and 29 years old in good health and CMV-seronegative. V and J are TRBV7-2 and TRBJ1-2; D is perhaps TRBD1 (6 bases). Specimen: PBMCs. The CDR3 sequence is CASSQGFNYGYTF. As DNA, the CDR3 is TGTGCCAGCAGTCAGGGGTTCAACTATGGCTACACCTTC.